This T cell receptor (beta chain) is drawn from a study of cytomegalovirus exposure and HLA in healthy donors. Study background: A prior study identified approximately 110 million unique TCR beta sequences from 180 million or so T cells. Study results and caveats: High specificity and sensitivity for cytomegalovirus status were reported for the classifier. One cluster of highly shared sequence variants probably arose as a sequencing artifact.

Among the donors, all were healthy bone marrow donors. The CDR3 has 17 amino acids. Trimming removed 6 bases from V and 2 bases from J; junction bases left unmatched: 14. Germline CDR1 KGHSH, CDR2 LQKENI. In the case of this clone: Its antigen is unidentified.

The PCR employed 60 Vbeta primers together with 13 Jbeta primers. Sequencing was performed with immunoSEQ multiplex PCR; in TCRdb, only in-frame clones are kept and a portion is missing. The sample includes around 130,000 clones, about two thirds of them seen just once. This TCR was recovered from a woman aged 55-70 years in good health and CMV-seropositive. Sequences were obtained from PBMCs. This rearrangement joins TRBV18 to TRBJ1-2, with TRBD1 matching 8 bases. CDR3 loop: CASSQGTGSTGNYGYTF. The CDR3 DNA is TGTGCCAGCTCCCAGGGGACAGGCTCTACAGGGAACTATGGCTACACCTTC.